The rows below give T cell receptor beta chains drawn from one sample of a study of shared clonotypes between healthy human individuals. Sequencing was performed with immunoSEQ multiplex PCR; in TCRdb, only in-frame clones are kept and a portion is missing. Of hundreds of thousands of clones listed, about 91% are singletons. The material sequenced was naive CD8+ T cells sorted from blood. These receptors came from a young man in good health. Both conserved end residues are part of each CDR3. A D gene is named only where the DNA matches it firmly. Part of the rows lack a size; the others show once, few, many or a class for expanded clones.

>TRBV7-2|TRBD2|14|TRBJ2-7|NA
TGTGCCAGCAGTCCGGGACTAGCTATTAGAGAGCAGTACTTC
CASSPGLAIREQYF
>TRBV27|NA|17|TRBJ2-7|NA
TGTGCCAGCGGCCCGGCTGGGGGGGGCCTCGGGATGGGCGAGCAGTACTTC
CASGPAGGGLGMGEQYF
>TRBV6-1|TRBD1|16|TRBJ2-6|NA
TGTGCCAGCAGTGAGTCCAGGGGGTCTGGGGCCAACGTCCTGACTTTC
CASSESRGSGANVLTF
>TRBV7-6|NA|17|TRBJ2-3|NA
TGTGCCAGCAGCTCCGCTCTACCGGGACTCCTCACAGATACGCAGTATTTT
CASSSALPGLLTDTQYF
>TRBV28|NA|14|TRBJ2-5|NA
TGTGCCAGCAGTTTTAAGCTTGTAGGAGAGACCCAGTACTTC
CASSFKLVGETQYF
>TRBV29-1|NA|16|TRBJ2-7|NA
TGCAGCGTTGAAGAAGCCGGGACTTTACCCTCCTACGAGCAGTACTTC
CSVEEAGTLPSYEQYF
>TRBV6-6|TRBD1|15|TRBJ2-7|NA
TGTGCCAGCAGTCCCGGGACAGCGTCGCACTACGAGCAGTACTTC
CASSPGTASHYEQYF
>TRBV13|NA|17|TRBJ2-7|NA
TGTGCCAGCAGCCCCACTCGAGACCTAGGGTCCCTTTATCTTCCGTACTTC
CASSPTRDLGSLYLPYF
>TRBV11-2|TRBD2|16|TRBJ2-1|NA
TGTGCCAGCAGCTTAAGCGGGAGGGCCTTCTACAATGAGCAGTTCTTC
CASSLSGRAFYNEQFF
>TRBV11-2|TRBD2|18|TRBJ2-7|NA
TGTGCCAGCAGCTTCCCCACTGGACTAGCGGAAGACTTCTACGAGCAGTACTTC
CASSFPTGLAEDFYEQYF
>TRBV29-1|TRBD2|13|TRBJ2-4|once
TGCAGCGGGGTATCTAGCGGAACCAACATTCAGTACTTC
CSGVSSGTNIQYF
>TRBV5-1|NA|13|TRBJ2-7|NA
TGCGCCAGCAGCTTGGGGATATCCTACGAGCAGTACTTC
CASSLGISYEQYF
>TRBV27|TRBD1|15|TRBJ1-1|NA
TGTGCCAGCAGTCTACGGACAGGGGTAGTCACTGAAGCTTTCTTT
CASSLRTGVVTEAFF
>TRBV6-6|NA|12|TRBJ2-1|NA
TGTGCCAGCAGTTACTCCAACAATGAGCAGTTCTTC
CASSYSNNEQFF
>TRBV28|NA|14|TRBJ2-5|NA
TGTGCCAGCAGTCCCCTGCGGTCGCAAGAGACCCAGTACTTC
CASSPLRSQETQYF
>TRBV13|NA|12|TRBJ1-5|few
TGTGCCAGCAGCTCGAATAATCAGCCCCAGCATTTT
CASSSNNQPQHF
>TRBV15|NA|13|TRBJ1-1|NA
TGTGCCACCGGCCCGACATCGAACACTGAAGCTTTCTTT
CATGPTSNTEAFF
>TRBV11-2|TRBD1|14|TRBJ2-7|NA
TGTGCCAGCAGCCCTTGGGGACAGGGTTACGAGCAGTACTTC
CASSPWGQGYEQYF
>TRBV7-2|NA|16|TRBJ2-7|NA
TGTGCCAGCAGCACCCGTATCACTGTAACCTCCTACGAGCAGTACTTC
CASSTRITVTSYEQYF
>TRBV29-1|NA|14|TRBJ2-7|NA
TGCAGCGTGTCAAGACCCGGGACGGCCAGCGAGCAGTACTTC
CSVSRPGTASEQYF
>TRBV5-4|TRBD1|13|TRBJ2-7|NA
TGTGCCACAAGGGACCAGGGGGCGGTTGAGCAGTACTTC
CATRDQGAVEQYF
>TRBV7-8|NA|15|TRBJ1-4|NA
TGTGCCAGCAGCTTCAATCTTCCAACTAATGAAAAACTGTTTTTT
CASSFNLPTNEKLFF
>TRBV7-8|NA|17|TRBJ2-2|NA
TGTGCCAGCAGCTTAATTCGCCCGGGTCCGAACACCGGGGAGCTGTTTTTT
CASSLIRPGPNTGELFF
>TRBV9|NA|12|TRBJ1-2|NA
TGTGCCAGCAGCAGCAGGGTCTATGGCTACACCTTC
CASSSRVYGYTF
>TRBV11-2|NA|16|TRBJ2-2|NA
TGTGCCAGCAGCTTGTTACAGGTGACGAACACCGGGGAGCTGTTTTTT
CASSLLQVTNTGELFF
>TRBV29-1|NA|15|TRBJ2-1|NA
TGCAGCGTTGAAGATCCGAGCGCTCCTTACAATGAGCAGTTCTTC
CSVEDPSAPYNEQFF
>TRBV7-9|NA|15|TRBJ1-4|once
TGTGCCAGCAGCCGGACAGAGGCAACTAATGAAAAACTGTTTTTT
CASSRTEATNEKLFF
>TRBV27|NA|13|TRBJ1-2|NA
TGTGCCAGCGCGGACGGAGCTAACTATGGCTACACCTTC
CASADGANYGYTF
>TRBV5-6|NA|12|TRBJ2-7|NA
TGTGCCAGCAGCTTGGAAGGTTACGAGCAGTACTTC
CASSLEGYEQYF
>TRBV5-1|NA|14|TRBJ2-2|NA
TGCGCCAGCAGCTTCCCAACGGGTTCCGGGGAGCTGTTTTTT
CASSFPTGSGELFF
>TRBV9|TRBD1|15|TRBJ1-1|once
TGTGCCAGCAGCCGACCCGGGACAGGAAACACTGAAGCTTTCTTT
CASSRPGTGNTEAFF
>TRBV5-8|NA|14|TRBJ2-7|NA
TGTGCCAGCAGCTACCGAGACGTAACCTACGAGCAGTACTTC
CASSYRDVTYEQYF
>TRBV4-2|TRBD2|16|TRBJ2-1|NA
TGTGCCAGCAGCCATAGGACTAGCGGGTCCTACAATGAGCAGTTCTTC
CASSHRTSGSYNEQFF
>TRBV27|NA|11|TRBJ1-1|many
TGTGCCAGCAGCCGGAACACTGAAGCTTTCTTT
CASSRNTEAFF
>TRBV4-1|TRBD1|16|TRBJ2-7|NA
TGCGCCAGCAGCCAAGTTCGTGGGACAGGGGTCTACGAGCAGTACTTC
CASSQVRGTGVYEQYF
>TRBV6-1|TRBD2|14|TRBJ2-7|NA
TGTGCCAGCAGTGAAGCGGGACTAGCTTACGAGCAGTACTTC
CASSEAGLAYEQYF
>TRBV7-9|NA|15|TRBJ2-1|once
TGTGCCAGCAGCCGAAGCCTAAGCTCCTACAATGAGCAGTTCTTC
CASSRSLSSYNEQFF
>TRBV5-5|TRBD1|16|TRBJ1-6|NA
TGTGCCAGCAGCTTACACAGGGGTTCCCTTAATTCACCCCTCCACTTT
CASSLHRGSLNSPLHF
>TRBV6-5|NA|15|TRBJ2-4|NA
TGTGCCAGCAGCCTATATAGTGGCCCCAAAAACATTCAGTACTTC
CASSLYSGPKNIQYF
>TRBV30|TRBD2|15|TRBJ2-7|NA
TGTGCCTGGAGTGTACCACTAGCGGGAGCCTACGAGCAGTACTTC
CAWSVPLAGAYEQYF
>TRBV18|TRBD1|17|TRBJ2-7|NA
TGTGCCAGCTCACCACGGGTTCCGGGACAGGGAACCTACGAGCAGTACTTC
CASSPRVPGQGTYEQYF
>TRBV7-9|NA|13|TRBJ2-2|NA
TGTGCCAGCAGCTTAGGCACCGGGAGGGAGCTGTTTTTT
CASSLGTGRELFF
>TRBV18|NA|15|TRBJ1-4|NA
TGTGCCAGCTCACCAACGGACAGAGAGAACGTAAAACTGTTTTTT
CASSPTDRENVKLFF
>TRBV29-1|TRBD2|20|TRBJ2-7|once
TGCAGCGTTGAAGGAGGTGGGGACAGCTTTAGCGGGAGGGCTCGGGGCGAGCAGTACTTC
CSVEGGGDSFSGRARGEQYF
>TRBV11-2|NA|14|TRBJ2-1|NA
TGTGCCAGCAGCTTGTCCCTAGCGCACAATGAGCAGTTCTTC
CASSLSLAHNEQFF
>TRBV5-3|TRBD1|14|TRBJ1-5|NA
TGTGCCAGAAGCTCGGACAGGGTAAATCAGCCCCAGCATTTT
CARSSDRVNQPQHF
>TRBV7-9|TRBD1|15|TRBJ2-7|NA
TGTGCCAGCAGCTTAAACGAAGGGACAGCCTACGAGCAGTACTTC
CASSLNEGTAYEQYF